This TCR beta chain was recovered during a study of blood T cells in healthy people across ages. It was with a sample-barcoded 5' primer and a J-beta primer mix that a second PCR of roughly 7 to 11 cycles was run. The authors tagged each cDNA molecule using a template-switch adaptor with 12 random nucleotides. TCRdb reanalysed the 5' RACE reads using MiXCR and keeps one entry per CDR3 protein. The sample holds 750,000 or so distinct CDR3 sequences; 25% are singletons and the top ten take roughly a tenth. Only a few counts were recorded for this clonotype. The CDR3 runs to 16 residues. CDR1 is DFQATT, CDR2 SNEGSKA, per germline (reference sequence). Trimming removed 5 bases at V and 2 bases at J, with 19 bases between. The same sample was also studied in work on T cells of mothers and their children. That publication notes: The donor cohort consisted of a few healthy Caucasian mothers and their six children. Per 15 ul, 1.5 ug of RNA was used, with all extracted RNA going into cDNA synthesis.

This chain joins TRBV20-1 and TRBJ2-1, with D possibly TRBD2 on 6 matching bases. This TCR came from a boy aged 5-17 years in good health. Source material: blood. The CDR3 nucleotides read TGCAGTGCTCCACTTCCTGGGCGGGGACCCTACAATGAGCAGTTCTTC. Its protein is CSAPLPGRGPYNEQFF.